Below, 4 T cell receptor beta chains from the same sample are listed, as sequenced in a study of OX40 agonist ivuxolimab in advanced cancers. Produced via immunoSEQ multiplex PCR; TCRdb's table is partial and in-frame only. The sample records fewer than 75,000 clones, over 75% being singletons. Sequencing used CD4+ or CD8+ T cells sorted from blood, obtained in a trial of the OX40 agonist ivuxolimab. The receptors shown here come from an adult with an advanced solid tumor such as melanoma, head and neck, liver or kidney cancer.

The V gene is TRBV11-3, the J gene TRBJ2-3, with D unclear. Germline V CDR1 and CDR2: SGHNT, YENEEA. This CDR3 is 13 amino acids long. Trimming took 3 bases from V and 5 from J, leaving 9 bases between them. The CDR3 spells CASSLTGGDTQYF. DNA of the CDR3: TGTGCCAGCAGCTTGACGGGTGGAGATACGCAGTATTTT.

The chain joins TRBV7-2 to TRBJ2-5; TRBD2 aligns across 7 bases. This CDR3 is built from 14 residues. The junction had 3 bases not matched to a gene; V was cut back by 1 base and J by 4 bases. Germline V CDR1 and CDR2: SGHTA, FQGNSA. The CDR3 is CASSLGLAAETQYF. DNA of the CDR3: TGTGCCAGCAGCTTAGGACTAGCAGCAGAGACCCAGTACTTC.

The rearrangement links TRBV7-3 to TRBJ2-2, with D unclear. Trimming stripped 5 bases from V and 4 bases from J, with 14 bases between. Per the germline V gene, CDR1 is SGHTA and CDR2 is FQGTGA. The CDR3 is 15 residues long. The CDR3 DNA follows: TGTGCCAGCAGCCTCCAAGGCGGAGCCACCGGGGAGCTGTTTTTT. Residues: CASSLQGGATGELFF.

The chain uses TRBV10-1 and TRBJ1-1, with D uncertain. The V gene's germline CDR1 is WNHNN and CDR2 SYGVQD (reference sequence). Trimming removed 6 bases from V and 4 bases from J, with 21 bases in between. The CDR3 contains 16 residues. CDR3 protein: CASRNPRLEVSTEAFF. The DNA of the CDR3 is TGCGCCAGCAGGAACCCCCGATTAGAAGTTAGCACTGAAGCTTTCTTT.